Each of the 15 T cell receptor beta chains below was sequenced from the same sample in a study of tissue T cells after allogeneic stem cell transplantation. The table came from immunoSEQ multiplex PCR; TCRdb's copy has only in-frame clones and leaves some out. The sample lists thousands of clones, around 31% occurring once. The time point was: mouse harvest day 14 after allogeneic transplant. Each mouse received 10^7 T-cell-depleted marrow cells plus 10^6 splenic CD5+ T cells by tail vein. Sequencing was done on a sample of skin. The receptors were gathered from a female BALB/c mouse given C57BL/6 T cells with graft-versus-host disease after an allogeneic hematopoietic cell transplant.

With regard to this clone: Gene names and germline refer to mouse. From the germline J gene comes the end of the CDR3, since the read stops 1 residue before it. V is TRBV26 and J is TRBJ1-3; D remains ambiguous. Germline CDR1 reads KGHPV; CDR2 reads FQNQEV (reference sequence). The CDR3 runs 13 residues. The ends were cut back, 4 bases at V and 0 bases at J, with 4 bases in the middle. The part of the CDR3 DNA that was read is TGTGCCAGCAGTCCTATTTCTGGAAATACGCTCTAT. It yields the protein CASSPISGNTLY. The whole CDR3 protein is CASSPISGNTLYF.

On this clone itself: Gene names are mouse gene names. The read finishes 1 residue shy of the CDR3 end, and the germline J gene is used to complete it. The chain couples TRBV16 to TRBJ2-5, with TRBD2 identical over 9 bases. The CDR3 length is 14 residues. With V trimmed by 5 bases and J by 3 bases, 3 bases remained unmatched. Germline CDR1 SGHSA, CDR2 FRNQAP. The sequenced part of the CDR3 DNA is TGTGCAAGCAGCCCCACTGGGGGGCAAGACACCCAGTAC. This translates into CASSPTGGQDTQY. The CDR3 as a whole reads CASSPTGGQDTQYF.

This clone came up a few times. Gene names are mouse gene names. The read gets to within 1 residue of the CDR3 end, and the germline J gene fills in the rest. This chain joins TRBV15 and TRBJ2-7; 12 bases line up with TRBD2. The junction had 0 bases not matched to a gene; V was cut back by 4 bases and J by 5 bases. The V gene's germline CDR1 is SGHND and CDR2 FRSKSL. This CDR3 region has 13 residues. The CDR3 region is CASSWDWGDEQYF. The sequenced CDR3 bases are TGTGCCAGCAGTTGGGACTGGGGGGATGAACAGTAC.

This clone was seen more than once but under ten times. Germline and genes: mouse. The read terminates 1 residue before the CDR3 end, so the remaining end is supplied by the germline J gene. This rearrangement joins TRBV26 to TRBJ1-1; TRBD1 matches 9 bases. This CDR3 region has 14 residues. V lost 6 bases to trimming and J lost 1 base; unmatched junction nucleotides: 3. Germline V gene lookup returns CDR1 KGHPV and CDR2 FQNQEV (reference sequence). CDR3 DNA, as far as it was read: TGTGCCAGCAGCCGGGACAGGGAAAACACAGAAGTCTTC. It yields the protein CASSRDRENTEVF. The CDR3 reads in full as CASSRDRENTEVFF.

In its sample, this clone was seen a few times. All gene names here are mouse names. Sequencing ends 1 residue short of the CDR3 end; the germline J gene provides the rest. The V and J genes are TRBV26 and TRBJ2-1; D is perhaps TRBD1 or TRBD2 (6 bases each). Between the trimmed V and J ends, which lost 0 bases and 6 bases, there was a span of 9 bases. From germline, CDR1 is KGHPV and CDR2 FQNQEV (reference sequence). The CDR3 is 14 amino acids. The covered CDR3 bases are TGTGCCAGCAGTCTGTCTGGGGGCCTTGCTGAGCAGTTC. Translating gives CASSLSGGLAEQF. In full, the CDR3 is CASSLSGGLAEQFF.

In regard to this clone: These gene names are mouse names. With the read ending 1 residue before the CDR3 end, the germline J gene is used to fill in that end. V is TRBV26 and J is TRBJ1-6; D call uncertain. TRBJ1-6 is annotated as an ORF whose role is uncertain. Looked up from germline, CDR1 is KGHPV and CDR2 is FQNQEV (reference sequence). The ends were cut back, 6 bases at V and 0 bases at J, with 3 bases in the middle. The CDR3 runs to 13 residues. The DNA read from the CDR3 is TGTGCCAGCAGGGCTTCCTATAATTCGCCCCTCTAC. This encodes CASRASYNSPLY. The CDR3, in full, reads CASRASYNSPLYF.

In its sample, this clone was seen a few times. Gene names follow the mouse nomenclature. The read ends 1 residue before the CDR3 terminus; that terminus is restored from the germline J gene. The sample carries other DNA sequences with the same CDR3. The V call is TRBV23, the J call TRBJ2-4; the table's D call of TRBD1 was not tested on the DNA. The CDR3 loop spans 15 amino acids. Germline CDR1 reads KGHTA; CDR2 reads FQNQQP. The sequenced CDR3 bases are TGCTCCAGCAGTCGGGACAGGGGGAGTCAAAACACCTTGTAC. Protein: CSSSRDRGSQNTLY. The full CDR3 reads CSSSRDRGSQNTLYF.

This clone is classed as medium-sized (0.01 to 0.1%). The listed genes are named as in mouse. The read gets to within 1 residue of the CDR3 end, and the germline J gene fills in the rest. The chain is built from TRBV26 and TRBJ2-3, with unresolved D. The CDR3 runs 13 residues. CDR1 KGHPV and CDR2 FQNQEV come from the germline V gene (reference sequence). V gave up 4 bases and J gave up 1 base, with 6 bases separating them. CDR3 loop: CASSRQRAETLYF. CDR3 DNA (partial): TGTGCCAGCAGTCGACAACGTGCAGAAACGCTGTAT.

This clone appeared a few times. Each gene name is a mouse one. The CDR3 extends 1 residue past the end of the read, so its final part is completed from the germline J gene. This sequence joins TRBV12-1 and TRBJ1-3; D gene uncertain. V dropped 0 bases and J dropped 0 bases, with 2 bases sitting between them. In germline, CDR1 is SGHSN, CDR2 HYEKVE. This CDR3 is 13 amino acids long. CDR3 bases read: TGTGCCAGCTCTCTCAGTTCTGGAAATACGCTCTAT. Amino acid sequence: CASSLSSGNTLY. The CDR3 in its entirety is CASSLSSGNTLYF.

As concerns this clone: Gene names refer to mouse genes. From the germline J gene comes the end of the CDR3, since the read stops 1 residue before it. V usage is TRBV12-1 and J usage is TRBJ2-7; a possible D gene is TRBD1 (7 bases). V dropped 3 bases and J dropped 3 bases, with 8 bases sitting between them. The CDR3 is made up of 12 amino acids. Germline V gives CDR1 SGHSN, CDR2 HYEKVE. CDR3 loop: CASSRGLYEQYF. CDR3 DNA (partial): TGTGCCAGCTCTAGGGGGCTCTATGAACAGTAC.

This clone was seen more than once but under ten times. Mouse names are used for the genes. The sequence runs out 1 residue before the end of the CDR3; the remainder is reconstructed from the germline J gene. V gene TRBV23 combines with J gene TRBJ1-1; TRBD1 reflects the table's D call only, with no check against the DNA. CDR3 length: 15 residues. Germline loops: CDR1 KGHTA, CDR2 FQNQQP. The sequenced CDR3 bases are TGCTCCAGCAGTCAATATGGGACAGGGGGCGCGGAAGTCTTC. It is translated as CSSSQYGTGGAEVF. Given in full, the CDR3 is CSSSQYGTGGAEVFF.

This clone is judged medium-sized (0.01 to 0.1%). The genes and germline here are from mouse. The read stops 1 residue short of the end of the CDR3; the missing end is completed from the germline J gene. The chain combines TRBV26 with TRBJ1-1, with D possibly being TRBD1 (5 bases). The CDR3 runs 14 residues. V was clipped by 5 bases and J by 1 base, with 11 bases between them. Germline lookup yields CDR1 KGHPV and CDR2 FQNQEV (reference sequence). The CDR3 sequence: CASSSRGGNTEVFF. CDR3 DNA (partial): TGTGCCAGCAGTAGCCGGGGGGGGAACACAGAAGTCTTC. The full variable domain, completed using reference TRBV26 and TRBJ1-1, is NSKVIQTPRYLVKGQGQKAKMRCIPEKGHPVVFWYQQNKNNEFKFLINFQNQEVLQQIDMTEKRFSAECPSNSPCSLEIQSSEAGDSALYLCASSSRGGNTEVFFGKGTRLTVV.

This clone is categorized as medium-sized. These gene names are mouse names. The sequenced fragment ends 1 residue before the CDR3 boundary, so the rest is inferred from the germline J gene. The chain has TRBV26 and TRBJ1-1; the D is unclear. CDR1 KGHPV and CDR2 FQNQEV come from the germline V gene (reference sequence). CDR3 size: 11 residues. V was pared by 4 bases and J by 6 bases, with 6 bases between. The CDR3 sequence: CASSRGSEVFF. CDR3 bases read: TGTGCCAGCAGTCGGGGATCAGAAGTCTTC.

Regarding this clone: The genes and germline here are from mouse. Read sequence stops 1 residue before the CDR3 end, and the germline J gene provides the missing end. The V gene is TRBV4, the J gene TRBJ2-2; D is ambiguous. The CDR3 is 14 amino acids. V lost 3 bases and J lost 0, with 5 bases in between. From germline, CDR1 is LGHDT and CDR2 YNNKQL (reference sequence). Here the CDR3 reads CASSYLANTGQLYF. CDR3 DNA, as far as it was read: TGTGCCAGCAGCTATCTGGCAAACACCGGGCAGCTCTAC.

Notes on this clone: Gene names and germline refer to mouse. The read ends 1 residue before the CDR3 terminus; that terminus is restored from the germline J gene. The chain couples TRBV31 to TRBJ2-7, with 11 bases identical to TRBD2. Trimming removed 0 bases from V and 4 bases from J; junction bases left unmatched: 2. From germline, CDR1 is GKSSPN and CDR2 SITVG. This CDR3 is built from 14 residues. The CDR3 DNA, read in part, is TGTGCCTGGAGTCTGGGACTGGGGGAATATGAACAGTAC. As protein: CAWSLGLGEYEQY. The full-length CDR3 reads as CAWSLGLGEYEQYF.